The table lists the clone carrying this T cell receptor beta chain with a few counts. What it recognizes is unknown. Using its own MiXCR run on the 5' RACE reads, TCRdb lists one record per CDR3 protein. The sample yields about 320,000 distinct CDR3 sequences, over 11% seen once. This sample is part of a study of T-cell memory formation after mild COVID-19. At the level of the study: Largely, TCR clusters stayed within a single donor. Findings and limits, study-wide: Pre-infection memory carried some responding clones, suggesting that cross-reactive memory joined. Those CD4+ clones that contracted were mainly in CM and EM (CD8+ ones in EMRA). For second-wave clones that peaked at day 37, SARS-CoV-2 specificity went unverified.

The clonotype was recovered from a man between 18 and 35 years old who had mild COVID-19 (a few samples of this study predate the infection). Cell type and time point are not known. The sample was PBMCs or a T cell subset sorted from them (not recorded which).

The DNA of the CDR3 is TGTGCCAGCAGTCTACAGGGGAAAGAGACCCAGTACTTC. Protein sequence: CASSLQGKETQYF. The rearrangement links TRBV5-5 to TRBJ2-5; 7 positions agree with TRBD1. The CDR3 spans 13 residues. Losses at the gene ends were 5 bases for V and 3 bases for J; bases not matched to a gene: 4. The V gene's germline CDR1 is SGHKS and CDR2 YYEKEE (reference sequence).